This T cell receptor (beta chain) derives from a study of blood T cell repertoires in COVID-19. The table came from immunoSEQ multiplex PCR; TCRdb's copy has only in-frame clones and leaves some out. The table records around 340,000 clones, 88% of them present only once. Ages ranged from roughly 18 to 100 years, with residence in 24 US areas. The germline V gene has CDR1 SGHRS and CDR2 YFSETQ. There are 16 residues in the CDR3. Trimming shortened V by 2 bases and J by 0 bases, and 9 bases separated the two germline ends. The material sequenced was PBMCs or T cells enriched from blood (not recorded which). This clonotype originated in a woman in her twenties or thirties who had been exposed to COVID-19. The V call is TRBV5-1, the J call TRBJ2-6, with D maybe TRBD1 (6 bases). Here the CDR3 reads CASSFQGSSGANVLTF. The CDR3 DNA is TGCGCCAGCAGCTTCCAGGGGAGCTCTGGGGCCAACGTCCTGACTTTC.